These 16 T cell receptor beta chains were sequenced from one sample in a study of blood T cell repertoires in COVID-19. Here immunoSEQ multiplex PCR was the method, and the copy in TCRdb shows in-frame clones only, minus some. The data hold nearly 95,000 clones, with around four fifths observed a single time. Sequenced sample: peripheral blood. These receptors all come from a human donor in a cohort sampled during active COVID-19.

The chain couples TRBV5-1 to TRBJ1-3, with D possibly TRBD1 on 5 matching bases. CDR3 length: 16 residues. Germline CDR1 SGHRS, CDR2 YFSETQ. The V end lost 4 bases, the J end lost 1 base, and 15 bases lay between the germline ends. The CDR3 sequence is CASSGEVRGSGNTIYF. CDR3 nucleotide sequence: TGCGCCAGCAGCGGGGAGGTTAGGGGATCTGGAAACACCATATATTTT.

The genes are TRBV5-8 and TRBJ2-5; the match to TRBD2 covers 11 bases. V dropped 4 bases and J dropped 1; count of bases not matched to a gene: 6. The CDR3 loop spans 16 amino acids. Germline V CDR1 and CDR2: SGHTS, YDEGEE. The CDR3 reads CASSDLAGGPQETQYF. CDR3 bases: TGTGCCAGCAGCGACCTAGCGGGAGGCCCCCAAGAGACCCAGTACTTC.

The chain joins TRBV6-5 to TRBJ1-2; unclear D gene. The V end lost 0 bases, the J end lost 1 base, and 9 bases lay between the germline ends. Germline CDR1 MNHEY, CDR2 SVGAGI. This CDR3 is 15 amino acids long. The CDR3 nucleotides read TGTGCCAGCAGTTACTCGGCGGTGGGTAACTATGGCTACACCTTC. Its protein is CASSYSAVGNYGYTF.

V and J are TRBV7-9 and TRBJ2-7; no firm D call. The CDR3 runs to 14 residues. Trimming took 4 bases from V and 1 from J, leaving 11 bases between them. The germline gives CDR1 SEHNR, CDR2 FQNEAQ (reference sequence). Written as DNA, the CDR3 is TGTGCCAGCAGCTCCCCGGCGGAGTCCTACGAGCAGTACTTC. Amino acids: CASSSPAESYEQYF.

This chain uses TRBV19 with TRBJ2-7, with D tentatively TRBD2 (5 bases). This CDR3 comprises 15 residues. Germline V lookup: CDR1 LNHDA, CDR2 SQIVND (reference sequence). V was pared by 4 bases and J by 6 bases, with 19 bases between. CDR3 loop: CASSTPGKSAGEQYF. Written as DNA, the CDR3 is TGTGCCAGTAGTACCCCCGGGAAGTCCGCCGGCGAGCAGTACTTC.

The rearrangement joins TRBV20-1 to TRBJ2-1, with 10 bases aligning to TRBD2. The CDR3 is 14 residues long. V shed 3 bases, J shed 9 bases, and the junction held 8 bases outside the gene matches. Germline V gene sequence: CDR1 DFQATT, CDR2 SNEGSKA (reference sequence). For the CDR3, the DNA is TGCAGTGCTAGTAACAGCGGGGGGGCGAGTGAGCAGTTCTTC. It encodes CSASNSGGASEQFF.

V and J are TRBV12-1 and TRBJ2-5; whether TRBD2, the table's D call, matches the DNA was not checked. TRBV12-1 is assigned pseudogene status. The CDR3 is 15 residues long. CDR3 residues: CASSFAPGGRETQYF. The CDR3 nucleotides are TGTGCCAGCAGCTTTGCGCCGGGGGGCCGGGAGACCCAGTACTTC.

The chain uses TRBV2 and TRBJ1-2; D not resolved. Germline values: CDR1 SNHLY, CDR2 FYNNEI. Between the trimmed V and J ends, which lost 5 bases and 4 bases, there was a span of 8 bases. This CDR3 contains 12 residues. The CDR3 reads CASSLTSYGYTF. DNA for the CDR3: TGTGCCAGCAGTCTTACTTCCTATGGCTACACCTTC.

The chain joins TRBV27 to TRBJ2-6, with D perhaps TRBD2 (6 bases). The germline gives CDR1 MNHEY, CDR2 SMNVEV (reference sequence). This CDR3 comprises 15 residues. V gave up 5 bases and J gave up 2 bases, with 10 bases separating them. The CDR3 protein is CASSPSGAGANVLTF. Here the CDR3 DNA reads TGTGCCAGCAGTCCCTCGGGGGCTGGGGCCAACGTCCTGACTTTC.

The J gene is TRBJ1-2, the V gene TRBV6-6; tentative D call: TRBD1 (6 bases). The CDR3 contains 13 residues. V shed 6 bases and J shed 4 bases, with 12 bases lying between them. Germline lookup yields CDR1 MNHNY and CDR2 SVGAGI (reference sequence). As DNA, the CDR3 is TGTGCCAGCAGCTGGGACACATCCTATGGCTACACCTTC. Its translation is CASSWDTSYGYTF.

The genes are TRBV19 and TRBJ2-1; tentative D call: TRBD2 (5 bases). This CDR3 contains 15 residues. The V and J ends lost 8 bases and 1 base respectively, with 15 bases between them. From germline, CDR1 is LNHDA and CDR2 SQIVND (reference sequence). CDR3 sequence (DNA): TGTGCCAGTTCAAAAGAATGGAGGTCCTACAATGAGCAGTTCTTC. Translated: CASSKEWRSYNEQFF.

The rearrangement uses TRBV5-4 and TRBJ1-2; D gene unclear. This CDR3 comprises 15 residues. Germline V gene sequence: CDR1 SGHNT, CDR2 YYREEE (reference sequence). V was shortened by 2 bases and J by 4 bases, with 15 bases between the two germline ends. This chain's CDR3 is CASSFSSVVAYGYTF. The CDR3 nucleotides are TGTGCCAGCAGCTTTTCGTCCGTTGTGGCCTATGGCTACACCTTC.

The gene calls are TRBV11-2 and TRBJ2-6; D possibly corresponds to TRBD2 (6 bases). This CDR3 is 15 amino acids long. Trimming pared 5 bases from V and 1 base from J, leaving 9 bases between. CDR1 is SGHAT, CDR2 FQNNGV, per germline. DNA for the CDR3: TGTGCCAGCAGCCGACTAGGTTCTGGGGCCAACGTCCTGACTTTC. It codes for CASSRLGSGANVLTF.

The chain has TRBV5-1 and TRBJ1-1; 11 nucleotides agree with TRBD1. V was clipped by 5 bases and J by 4 bases; unmatched bases: 7. CDR1 SGHRS and CDR2 YFSETQ come from the germline V gene. The CDR3 consists of 15 residues. CDR3 sequence: CASSLRGTGGTEAFF. The DNA for the CDR3 is TGCGCCAGCAGTCTGAGGGGGACAGGGGGCACTGAAGCTTTCTTT.

V is TRBV7-3 and J is TRBJ2-1; 7 nucleotides match TRBD2. The CDR3 consists of 19 residues. Germline CDR1 and CDR2: SGHTA and FQGTGA. V shed 1 base, J shed 1 base, and the junction held 13 bases outside the gene matches. The CDR3 DNA sequence: TGTGCCAGCAGCTTAAGGGGCGGGGGAAGAAGAGGGTCCTACAATGAGCAGTTCTTC. Encoded protein: CASSLRGGGRRGSYNEQFF. The variable domain in full, with the rest retrieved from reference TRBV7-3 and TRBJ2-1, is GAGVSQTPSNKVTEKGKYVELRCDPISGHTALYWYRQSLGQGPEFLIYFQGTGAADDSGLPNDRFFAVRPEGSVSTLKIQRTERGDSAVYLCASSLRGGGRRGSYNEQFFGPGTRLTVL.

This clone was observed a single time. V usage is TRBV5-5 and J usage is TRBJ1-3, with 9 positions matching TRBD1. The CDR3 covers 16 residues. Germline loops: CDR1 SGHKS, CDR2 YYEKEE (reference sequence). V trimming: 4 bases; J trimming: 5 bases; junction bases outside the gene matches: 10. The CDR3 region has the DNA TGTGCCAGCAGCCGGTGGACAGGGGTACAAAGAAACACCATATATTTT. Encoded protein: CASSRWTGVQRNTIYF.